This T cell receptor beta chain was obtained from a study of CD8 T cells in Susac syndrome. Sequencing of TCR beta, carried out with a high-throughput approach, was applied to CD8+ and CD4+ T cells from the blood. An amount of RNA that ranged from roughly 0.5 to 1 ug was reverse transcribed with random hexamers. MiXCR, applied by TCRdb to the immunoSEQ multiplex PCR reads, yields one record per CDR3 protein. The profile covers approximately 180,000 distinct CDR3 sequences, with roughly 91% appearing a single time and 0.087% taken by the ten largest. This clonotype was detected once. The source of this sequence is a human donor with Susac syndrome. Sequenced material: CD4+ T cells from PBMCs.

The CDR3 protein is CASSLIGLAGGGRRKEQFF. For the CDR3, the DNA is TGTGCCAGCAGCCTGATTGGACTAGCGGGAGGGGGGCGAAGAAAAGAGCAGTTCTTC. The chain is built from TRBV7-2 and TRBJ2-1; 15 positions match TRBD2. CDR3 length equals 19 residues. CDR1 is SGHTA, CDR2 FQGNSA, per germline. V lost 5 bases to trimming and J lost 10 bases; unmatched junction nucleotides: 18.